Following are 9 T cell receptor beta chains from one sample sequenced in a study of T cells in Graves' hyperthyroidism and ophthalmopathy. Amplified TCR beta CDR3 regions derived from RNA transcripts. The HTBI set primed first-round TCR CDR3 RT-PCR. Using its own MiXCR run on the multiplex PCR reads, TCRdb lists one record per CDR3 protein. The repertoire includes about 640,000 distinct CDR3 sequences, 20% to 25% of them detected once, and more than 30% sits in the top ten. Sequenced sample: blood. The receptors originated from a man younger than 45 with Graves' ophthalmopathy.

This clonotype occurred many times. The chain joins TRBV30 to TRBJ2-7; 9 positions agree with TRBD1. The CDR3 runs to 13 residues. With V trimmed by 1 base and J by 4 bases, 2 bases remained unmatched. Germline V gene lookup returns CDR1 GTSNPN and CDR2 SVGIG (reference sequence). CDR3 residues: CAWSATGGYEQYF. In DNA, the CDR3 is TGTGCCTGGAGTGCGACAGGGGGATACGAGCAGTACTTC.

J is TRBJ1-1 and V is TRBV6-2 or TRBV6-3; D gene uncertain. Trimming shortened V by 7 bases and J by 9 bases, and 12 bases separated the two germline ends. From germline, CDR1 is MNHEY and CDR2 SVGEGT. The CDR3 sequence is 11 residues long. Written as DNA, the CDR3 is TGTGCCAGCACCGCGCCTTATCAAGCTTTCTTT. Amino acids: CASTAPYQAFF.

The chain has TRBV4-1 and TRBJ2-3; 8 nucleotides match TRBD2. V lost 1 base and J lost 2; bases outside the gene matches: 5. The CDR3 is made up of 16 amino acids. Germline CDR1 MGHRA, CDR2 YSYEKL. The CDR3 loop is CASSQVGGRNTDTQYF. As DNA, the CDR3 is TGCGCCAGCAGCCAAGTCGGCGGGAGGAACACAGATACGCAGTATTTT.

This clonotype was seen many times. V and J are TRBV6-2 or TRBV6-3 and TRBJ2-7; 9 nucleotides match TRBD1. This CDR3 spans 15 amino acids. The germline gives CDR1 MNHEY, CDR2 SVGEGT. The J segment lost 2 bases and the V segment lost 3 bases, leaving 5 bases of the junction unmatched. The CDR3: CASSYEGTGTYEQYF. For the CDR3, the DNA is TGTGCCAGCAGTTATGAAGGGACAGGGACCTACGAGCAGTACTTC.

This chain links TRBV6-1 with TRBJ2-7; D tentatively fits TRBD1 or TRBD2 (6 bases each). Germline V gene data show CDR1 as MNHNS and CDR2 as SASEGT. There are 12 residues in the CDR3. Trimming shortened V by 6 bases and J by 9 bases, and 15 bases separated the two germline ends. DNA of the CDR3: TGTGCCAGCAGGACGGGGGCAAGAGGGCAGTACTTC. It yields the protein CASRTGARGQYF.

This clonotype was counted ten times or more. The V call is TRBV7-9, the J call TRBJ2-1; D might be TRBD1 (5 bases). The germline CDR1 and CDR2 sequences are SEHNR and FQNEAQ (reference sequence). V was shortened by 5 bases and J by 5 bases, with 13 bases between the two germline ends. The CDR3 spans 14 residues. For the CDR3, the DNA is TGTGCCAGCAGCCTTAAAGGGGCGCACAATGAGCAGTTCTTC. The encoded protein is CASSLKGAHNEQFF.

This clonotype was counted between two and nine times. This chain joins TRBV3-1 and TRBJ1-6; unclear D gene. V lost 5 bases, J lost 15 bases, and 20 bases lay in between. CDR1 is LGHDT and CDR2 is YNNKEL in the germline V gene (reference sequence). CDR3 length: 14 residues. CDR3 sequence (DNA): TGTGCCAGCAGCGAAAGTTTCAGAGGCCCGCTCCTCCACTTT. It yields the protein CASSESFRGPLLHF.

This clonotype was detected many times. V usage is TRBV2 and J usage is TRBJ2-5, with 7 nucleotides matching TRBD2. The CDR3 sequence is 13 residues long. Germline CDR1 reads SNHLY; CDR2 reads FYNNEI. With 5 bases clipped from V and 7 bases from J, the junction kept 7 bases outside the gene matches. The chain's CDR3 is CASSTSVWGTQYF. CDR3 nucleotide sequence: TGTGCCAGCAGTACTAGCGTTTGGGGGACCCAGTACTTC. The whole variable domain, filled in from reference TRBV2 and TRBJ2-5, reads EPEVTQTPSHQVTQMGQEVILRCVPISNHLYFYWYRQILGQKVEFLVSFYNNEISEKSEIFDDQFSVERPDGSNFTLKIRSTKLEDSAMYFCASSTSVWGTQYFGPGTRLLVL.

CDR3 sequence reads: CSARTSDSYEQYF. In DNA form, the CDR3 reads TGCAGTGCTCGGACTAGCGACTCCTACGAGCAGTACTTC. The genes are TRBV20-1 and TRBJ2-7; 9 positions match TRBD2. The CDR3 is 13 amino acids. V was clipped by 5 bases and J by 0 bases; unmatched bases: 2. Germline assignment: CDR1 DFQATT and CDR2 SNEGSKA (reference sequence).